This TCR beta chain was observed in a study of cytomegalovirus exposure and HLA in healthy donors. Background on the study: The roughly 700 first-cohort repertoires shared a platform with the 130 or so validation repertoires, as reported in a later analysis. Whole-study findings and limits: Subsequent analysis of the 120 or so validation repertoires found a tendency for first-cohort TCR clusters to co-occur. Most TCRs appeared rarely, but some public TCRs recurred in many donors. Some TCR beta chains (around 160 of them) were listed as cytomegalovirus-associated.

Worth noting for this clone: Its antigen is unknown.

There are 16 residues in the CDR3. V lost 1 base to trimming and J lost 4 bases; unmatched junction nucleotides: 6. The V gene's germline CDR1 is SGHTA and CDR2 FQGTGA. Sequencing was performed with immunoSEQ multiplex PCR; in TCRdb, only in-frame clones are kept and a portion is missing. This sample has 90,000 to 130,000 clones, with around 95% found just once. The chain uses TRBV7-3 and TRBJ2-3, with 9 bases fitting TRBD2. The TCR comes from a young woman in good health and CMV-seronegative. The sample taken for sequencing was PBMCs. The CDR3 loop reads CASSLIPGGGADTQYF. The CDR3 DNA sequence: TGTGCCAGCAGCTTAATCCCCGGCGGGGGGGCAGATACGCAGTATTTT.